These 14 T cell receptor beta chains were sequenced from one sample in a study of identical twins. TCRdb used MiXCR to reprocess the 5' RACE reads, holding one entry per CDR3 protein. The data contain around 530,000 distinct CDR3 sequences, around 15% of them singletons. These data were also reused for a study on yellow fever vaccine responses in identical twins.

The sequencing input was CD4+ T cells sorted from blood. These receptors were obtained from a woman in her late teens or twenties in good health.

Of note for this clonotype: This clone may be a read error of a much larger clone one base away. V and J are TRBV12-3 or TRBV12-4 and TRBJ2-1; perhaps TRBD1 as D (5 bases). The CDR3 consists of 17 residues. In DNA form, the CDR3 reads TGTGCCTGCAGTTTACAGGCTAGTTCGGGCTCCTACAATGAGCAGTTCTTC. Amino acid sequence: CACSLQASSGSYNEQFF.

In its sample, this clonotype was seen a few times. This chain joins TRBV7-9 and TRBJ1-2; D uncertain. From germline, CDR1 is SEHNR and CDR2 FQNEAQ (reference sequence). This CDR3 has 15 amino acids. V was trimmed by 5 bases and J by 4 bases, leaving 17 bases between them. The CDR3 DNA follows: TGTGCCAGCAGCCATGATTGGCGGGAATCCTATGGCTACACCTTC. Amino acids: CASSHDWRESYGYTF.

CDR3 protein: CASSGQGLGYTF. For the CDR3, the DNA is TGTGCCAGCAGTGGACAGGGTCTTGGCTACACCTTC. This chain links TRBV7-3 with TRBJ1-2, with TRBD1 matching 8 bases. Germline V gene data show CDR1 as SGHTA and CDR2 as FQGTGA. CDR3 length: 12 amino acids. Trimming removed 6 bases from V and 7 bases from J; junction bases left unmatched: 4.

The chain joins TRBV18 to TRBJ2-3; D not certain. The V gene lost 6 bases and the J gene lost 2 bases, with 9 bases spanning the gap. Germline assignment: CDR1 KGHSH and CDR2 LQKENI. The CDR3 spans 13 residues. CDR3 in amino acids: CASSSRITDTQYF. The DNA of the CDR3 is TGTGCCAGCTCCTCCCGGATCACAGATACGCAGTATTTT.

The CDR3, as DNA: TGTGCCACCAGTGATTGGGGCAGGGGGCAAGCAGATACGCAGTATTTT. Translated: CATSDWGRGQADTQYF. V and J are TRBV24-1 and TRBJ2-3; TRBD1 aligns across 8 bases. With 2 bases clipped from V and 4 bases from J, the junction kept 7 bases outside the gene matches. The CDR3 runs 16 residues. CDR1 is KGHDR and CDR2 is SFDVKD in the germline V gene.

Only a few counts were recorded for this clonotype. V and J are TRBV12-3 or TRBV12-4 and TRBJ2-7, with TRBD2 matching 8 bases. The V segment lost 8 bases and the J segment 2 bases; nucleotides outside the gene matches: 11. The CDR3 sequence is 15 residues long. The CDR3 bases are TGTGCCAGCGCCCTGTCGGGACTAGATCCCTACGAGCAGTACTTC. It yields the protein CASALSGLDPYEQYF.

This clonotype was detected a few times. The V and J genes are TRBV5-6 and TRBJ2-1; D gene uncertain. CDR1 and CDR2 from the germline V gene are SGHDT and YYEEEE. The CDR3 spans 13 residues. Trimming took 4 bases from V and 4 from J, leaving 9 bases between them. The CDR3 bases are TGTGCCAGCAGCCCGGAAGAATACAATGAGCAGTTCTTC. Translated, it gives CASSPEEYNEQFF.

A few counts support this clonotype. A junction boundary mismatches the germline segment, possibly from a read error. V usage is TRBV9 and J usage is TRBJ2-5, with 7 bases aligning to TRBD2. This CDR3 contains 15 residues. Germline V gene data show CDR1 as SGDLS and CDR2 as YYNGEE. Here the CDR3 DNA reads TGTGCCAGCAGCGTAGGGGGACTAACGCAAGAGACCCAGCACTTC. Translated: CASSVGGLTQETQHF.

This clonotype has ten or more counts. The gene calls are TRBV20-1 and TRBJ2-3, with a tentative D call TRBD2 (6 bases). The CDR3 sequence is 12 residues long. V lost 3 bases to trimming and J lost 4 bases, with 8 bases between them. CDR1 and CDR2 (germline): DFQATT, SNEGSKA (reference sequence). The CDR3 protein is CSASGSADTQYF. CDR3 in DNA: TGCAGTGCTAGCGGGAGCGCAGATACGCAGTATTTT.

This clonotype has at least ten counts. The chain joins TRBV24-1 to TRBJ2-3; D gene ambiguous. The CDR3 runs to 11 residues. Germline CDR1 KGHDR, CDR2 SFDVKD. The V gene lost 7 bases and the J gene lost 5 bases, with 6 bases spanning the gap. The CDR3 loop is CATSERDTQYF. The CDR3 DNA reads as TGTGCCACCAGCGAGCGAGATACGCAGTATTTT.

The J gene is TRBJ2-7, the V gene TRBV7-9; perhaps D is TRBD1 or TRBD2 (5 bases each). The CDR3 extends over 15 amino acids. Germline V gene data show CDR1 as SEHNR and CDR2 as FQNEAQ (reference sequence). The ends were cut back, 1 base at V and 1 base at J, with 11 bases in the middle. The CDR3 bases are TGTGCCAGCAGCTTAGATGGGACGGTGTCCTACGAGCAGTACTTC. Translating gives CASSLDGTVSYEQYF.

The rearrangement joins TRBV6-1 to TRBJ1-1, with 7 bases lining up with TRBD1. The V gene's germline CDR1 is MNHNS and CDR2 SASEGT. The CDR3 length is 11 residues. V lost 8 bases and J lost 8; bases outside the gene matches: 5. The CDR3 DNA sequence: TGTGCCAGCCTAAGGACAGGAGAAGCTTTCTTT. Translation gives CASLRTGEAFF.

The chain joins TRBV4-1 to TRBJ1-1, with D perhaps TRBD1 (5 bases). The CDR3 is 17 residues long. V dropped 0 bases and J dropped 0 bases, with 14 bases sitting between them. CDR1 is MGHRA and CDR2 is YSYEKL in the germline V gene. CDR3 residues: CASSQDPPTELNTEAFF. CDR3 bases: TGCGCCAGCAGCCAAGACCCCCCGACAGAATTGAACACTGAAGCTTTCTTT.

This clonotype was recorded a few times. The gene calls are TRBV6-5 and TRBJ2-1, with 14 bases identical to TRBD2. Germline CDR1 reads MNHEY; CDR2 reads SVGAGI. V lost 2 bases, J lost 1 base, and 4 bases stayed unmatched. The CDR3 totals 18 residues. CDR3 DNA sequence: TGTGCCAGCAGTTACGGGACTAGCGGGAGAACGTCCTACAATGAGCAGTTCTTC. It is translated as CASSYGTSGRTSYNEQFF.